The 26 T cell receptor beta chains listed next were all sequenced from one sample in a study of T cell changes during pregnancy in multiple sclerosis. Profiled with immunoSEQ multiplex PCR; TCRdb holds only in-frame clones, not every one. The sample records approximately 50,000 clones, roughly nine tenths being singletons. Sequences were derived from CD8+ T cells from peripheral blood mononuclear cells, sampled after pregnancy. The receptors were sampled from a female donor with multiple sclerosis, enrolled in a pregnancy study.

The gene calls are TRBV19 and TRBJ1-1; D is unresolved. V lost 0 bases and J 1 base, leaving 6 bases between the germline ends. CDR1 is LNHDA and CDR2 is SQIVND in the germline V gene (reference sequence). The CDR3 consists of 14 residues. The CDR3, as DNA: TGTGCCAGTAGTATAGATCCGGGGAACACTGAAGCTTTCTTT. Residues: CASSIDPGNTEAFF. Full variable domain (remainder filled in from reference TRBV19 and TRBJ1-1): DGGITQSPKYLFRKEGQNVTLSCEQNLNHDAMYWYRQDPGQGLRLIYYSQIVNDFQKGDIAEGYSVSREKKESFPLTVTSAQKNPTAFYLCASSIDPGNTEAFFGQGTRLTVV.

The chain combines TRBV19 with TRBJ1-6, with D possibly being TRBD1 (6 bases). Trimming removed 4 bases at V and 8 bases at J, with 12 bases between. The CDR3 is 14 amino acids. CDR1 is LNHDA and CDR2 is SQIVND in the germline V gene (reference sequence). The CDR3 loop is CASSKLQGDSPLHF. CDR3 in DNA: TGTGCCAGTAGTAAGCTACAGGGCGATTCACCCCTCCACTTT.

The chain links TRBV7-9 to TRBJ1-1; 7 bases map to TRBD1. The trim removed 5 bases at V and 6 bases at J, leaving 9 bases unmatched. There are 14 residues in the CDR3. From germline, CDR1 is SEHNR and CDR2 FQNEAQ (reference sequence). This CDR3 is CASSMTGPRAEAFF. Here the CDR3 DNA reads TGTGCCAGCAGCATGACAGGGCCTCGGGCTGAAGCTTTCTTT.

The rearrangement joins TRBV28 to TRBJ2-2, with 9 bases that match TRBD1. The germline gives CDR1 MDHEN, CDR2 SYDVKM. V shed 8 bases, J shed 2 bases, and the junction held 3 bases outside the gene matches. The CDR3 sequence is 14 residues long. The CDR3 loop reads CASRDRANTGELFF. The CDR3 DNA is TGTGCCAGCCGGGACAGGGCAAACACCGGGGAGCTGTTTTTT.

The chain joins TRBV6-1 to TRBJ2-7; 7 bases are shared with TRBD1. The CDR3 is made up of 15 amino acids. V gave up 3 bases and J gave up 3 bases; unmatched junction bases: 8. Germline CDR1 and CDR2: MNHNS and SASEGT. CDR3 in amino acids: CASSEETGTFYEQYF. In DNA, the CDR3 is TGTGCCAGCAGTGAGGAGACAGGGACCTTCTACGAGCAGTACTTC.

This chain connects TRBV7-9 to TRBJ2-7; D gene ambiguous. Trimming stripped 7 bases from V and 2 bases from J, with 9 bases between. Looked up from germline, CDR1 is SEHNR and CDR2 is FQNEAQ (reference sequence). The CDR3 loop spans 12 amino acids. Here the CDR3 DNA reads TGTGCCAGCACCAGAACCCCCTACGAGCAGTACTTC. Amino acid sequence: CASTRTPYEQYF.

The genes are TRBV7-8 and TRBJ2-7; tentative D call: TRBD1 (5 bases). CDR1 and CDR2 from the germline V gene are SGHVS and FQNEAQ. Trimming removed 0 bases at V and 1 base at J, with 7 bases between. The CDR3 covers 14 residues. CDR3 nucleotide sequence: TGTGCCAGCAGCTTAGCGGGGCGATCCTACGAGCAGTACTTC. This translates into CASSLAGRSYEQYF.

V and J are TRBV5-1 and TRBJ2-7, with D unresolved. With 3 bases removed from V and 11 bases from J, the gap between germline ends came to 18 bases. This CDR3 is built from 13 residues. CDR1 and CDR2 (germline): SGHRS, YFSETQ. The CDR3 sequence is CASSSDVGQLKYF. CDR3 nucleotides: TGCGCCAGCAGCTCAGACGTGGGCCAGTTGAAGTACTTC.

V gene TRBV27 combines with J gene TRBJ2-7; 7 nucleotides align to TRBD2. The CDR3 has 13 amino acids. Germline CDR1 is MNHEY and CDR2 is SMNVEV (reference sequence). Trimming took 4 bases from V and 2 from J; bases not matched to a gene: 2. This CDR3 is CASSSGTTYEQYF. The CDR3 bases are TGTGCCAGCAGTTCCGGGACTACCTACGAGCAGTACTTC.

The chain joins TRBV5-4 to TRBJ2-3, with 8 bases lining up with TRBD2. Germline V gene sequence: CDR1 SGHNT, CDR2 YYREEE (reference sequence). The CDR3 loop spans 15 amino acids. V lost 0 bases and J lost 6; bases outside the gene matches: 6. CDR3 nucleotides: TGTGCCAGCAGCTTGGCGGGGGGGGACGGCGATACGCAGTATTTT. Protein sequence: CASSLAGGDGDTQYF. Supplemented by reference TRBV5-4 and TRBJ2-3, the full variable domain reads ETGVTQSPTHLIKTRGQQVTLRCSSQSGHNTVSWYQQALGQGPQFIFQYYREEENGRGNFPPRFSGLQFPNYSSELNVNALELDDSALYLCASSLAGGDGDTQYFGPGTRLTVL.

The chain links TRBV11-2 to TRBJ2-3, with 9 bases lining up with TRBD2. The germline gives CDR1 SGHAT, CDR2 FQNNGV. The CDR3 consists of 15 residues. V lost 7 bases to trimming and J lost 4 bases; unmatched junction nucleotides: 9. CDR3 coding DNA: TGTGCCAGCACAAATCCTAGCGGGGTTTCAGATACGCAGTATTTT. Translating it yields CASTNPSGVSDTQYF.

The chain uses TRBV4-1 and TRBJ2-1; 10 bases map to TRBD2. V trimming: 11 bases; J trimming: 4 bases; junction bases outside the gene matches: 11. CDR3 length equals 15 residues. In germline, CDR1 is MGHRA, CDR2 YSYEKL. The CDR3 sequence is CACSLLAGEYNEQFF. The CDR3 DNA sequence: TGCGCCTGCTCCTTGCTAGCGGGGGAGTACAATGAGCAGTTCTTC.

This clone was seen more than once but under ten times. The V and J genes are TRBV6-4 and TRBJ2-3; possible D gene TRBD2, 7 bases. This CDR3 region has 14 residues. Germline V gives CDR1 MRHNA, CDR2 SNTAGT. Trimming left V 5 bases short and J 0 bases short, with 9 bases between. In DNA form, the CDR3 reads TGTGCCAGCAGTCCGGGGGGCAGCACAGATACGCAGTATTTT. Its protein is CASSPGGSTDTQYF.

The rearrangement links TRBV10-3 to TRBJ2-7, with TRBD2 as a possible D gene (6 bases). Per the germline V gene, CDR1 is ENHRY and CDR2 is SYGVKD. Between the trimmed V and J ends, which lost 6 bases and 10 bases, there was a span of 19 bases. This CDR3 is 13 amino acids long. CDR3 region: CAISSGTEGDQYF. The DNA of the CDR3 is TGTGCCATCAGCTCCGGGACTGAAGGAGATCAGTACTTC.

The gene calls are TRBV11-2 and TRBJ2-1; D is possibly TRBD1 (6 bases). Trimming took 4 bases from V and 3 from J, leaving 19 bases between them. Germline lookup yields CDR1 SGHAT and CDR2 FQNNGV. The CDR3 sequence is 17 residues long. For the CDR3, the DNA is TGTGCCAGCAGCTATGAGGTGGGACAAATAGACTACAATGAGCAGTTCTTC. Translated: CASSYEVGQIDYNEQFF.

The chain combines TRBV9 with TRBJ2-2, with 9 bases matching TRBD2. The V gene end was trimmed by 0 bases and the J gene end by 6 bases; junction bases not matched to a gene: 6. Germline lookup yields CDR1 SGDLS and CDR2 YYNGEE. The CDR3 is made up of 16 amino acids. In DNA form, the CDR3 reads TGTGCCAGCAGCGTAGAATCCCTAGCGGGGCCCGGGGAGCTGTTTTTT. This encodes CASSVESLAGPGELFF.

The V call is TRBV7-2, the J call TRBJ2-1; a possible D gene is TRBD1 (5 bases). V was shortened by 6 bases and J by 9 bases, with 12 bases between the two germline ends. CDR1 SGHTA and CDR2 FQGNSA come from the germline V gene. CDR3 length equals 12 residues. Here the CDR3 reads CASRKDILEQFF. The CDR3, as DNA: TGTGCCAGCAGAAAGGACATTCTTGAGCAGTTCTTC.

A single count supports this clone. The chain carries TRBV7-9 and TRBJ2-2; perhaps TRBD2 as D (6 bases). V was cut by 5 bases and J by 1 base, with 17 bases left in between. The CDR3 is 17 residues long. Germline V gene data show CDR1 as SEHNR and CDR2 as FQNEAQ (reference sequence). CDR3 region: CASSPPGDHMNTGELFF. The CDR3 coding sequence is TGTGCCAGCAGCCCCCCGGGGGACCACATGAACACCGGGGAGCTGTTTTTT.

The chain employs TRBV5-4 and TRBJ1-2; 12 bases map to TRBD1. Germline CDR1 and CDR2: SGHNT and YYREEE (reference sequence). There are 15 residues in the CDR3. The V gene end was trimmed by 5 bases and the J gene end by 5 bases; junction bases not matched to a gene: 7. The CDR3 spells CASSTLGQGAYGYTF. The CDR3 DNA reads as TGTGCCAGCAGTACACTGGGACAGGGGGCTTATGGCTACACCTTC.

The chain joins TRBV7-9 to TRBJ1-6; 8 bases are a match to TRBD1. Germline CDR1 and CDR2: SEHNR and FQNEAQ (reference sequence). J gave up 9 bases and V 5 bases, and 6 bases lay outside the gene matches. The CDR3 is made up of 14 amino acids. In DNA, the CDR3 is TGTGCCAGCAGCCCGGGACAGGACGGTTCACCCCTCCACTTT. Translation gives CASSPGQDGSPLHF.

This sequence joins TRBV19 and TRBJ1-6; tentative D call: TRBD1 (5 bases). The CDR3 totals 14 residues. Germline V CDR1 and CDR2: LNHDA, SQIVND (reference sequence). V shed 7 bases and J shed 4 bases, with 11 bases lying between them. The CDR3 DNA is TGTGCCAGTATCGCGACAGCATATAATTCACCCCTCCACTTT. Its protein is CASIATAYNSPLHF.

The rearrangement joins TRBV4-1 to TRBJ2-1, with 8 bases identical to TRBD2. The CDR3 is 16 amino acids. V shed 4 bases, J shed 8 bases, and the junction held 13 bases outside the gene matches. The germline CDR1 and CDR2 sequences are MGHRA and YSYEKL. DNA of the CDR3: TGCGCCAGCAGCCCCCTAGAGGCGGGGGGCCCCTATGAGCAGTTCTTC. Its protein is CASSPLEAGGPYEQFF.

This sequence joins TRBV27 and TRBJ2-7; 9 positions match TRBD1. Looked up from germline, CDR1 is MNHEY and CDR2 is SMNVEV (reference sequence). J gave up 5 bases and V 7 bases, and 3 bases lay outside the gene matches. This CDR3 is 12 amino acids long. The CDR3 loop is CASKTGGNEQYF. CDR3 sequence (DNA): TGTGCCAGCAAGACAGGGGGGAACGAGCAGTACTTC.

The CDR3 DNA reads TGTGCCAGCAGTTCTGGAGTTCGGGGGGAGAGCTCCTACAATGAGCAGTTCTTC. It yields the protein CASSSGVRGESSYNEQFF. The rearrangement links TRBV27 to TRBJ2-1; 7 bases are a match to TRBD2. The CDR3 extends over 18 amino acids. Germline V gene sequence: CDR1 MNHEY, CDR2 SMNVEV (reference sequence). V dropped 4 bases and J dropped 0; count of bases not matched to a gene: 12.

The chain joins TRBV13 to TRBJ1-1; TRBD1 is a possible D gene (6 bases). The CDR3 spans 13 residues. Germline values: CDR1 PRHDT, CDR2 FYEKMQ (reference sequence). V lost 4 bases to trimming and J lost 4 bases, with 10 bases between them. The CDR3 DNA sequence: TGTGCCAGCAGCTATCAAGGGGGCACTGAAGCTTTCTTT. Translation: CASSYQGGTEAFF.

About this clone: Compared with germline, one end of the junction differs, possibly owing to a read error. The rearrangement joins TRBV7-9 to TRBJ1-3; D may be TRBD1 (6 bases). The germline V gene has CDR1 SEHNR and CDR2 FQNEAQ (reference sequence). This CDR3 comprises 15 residues. The CDR3: CACSADSSSGNTIYF. DNA of the CDR3: TGTGCCTGCAGCGCGGACAGCAGCTCTGGAAACACCATATATTTT.